This entry lists 29 T cell receptor beta chains sequenced from one sample in a study of OX40 agonist ivuxolimab in advanced cancers. The repertoire was sequenced with immunoSEQ multiplex PCR; TCRdb's copy has only in-frame clones and lacks some. The table has roughly 18,000 clones, 83% seen once; the top ten hold roughly an eighth. The input for sequencing was CD4+ or CD8+ T cells sorted from blood, taken in a trial of the OX40 agonist ivuxolimab. The receptors originated from an adult with an advanced solid tumor such as melanoma, head and neck, liver or kidney cancer.

The chain uses TRBV7-9 and TRBJ2-6; D remains ambiguous. The germline V and J ends were trimmed by 7 bases and 2 bases, with 6 bases remaining between them. This CDR3 spans 13 amino acids. Looked up from germline, CDR1 is SEHNR and CDR2 is FQNEAQ (reference sequence). The CDR3 here is CASTSTGANVLTF. The CDR3 DNA sequence: TGTGCCAGCACCTCTACTGGGGCCAACGTCCTGACTTTC.

J is TRBJ1-5 and V is TRBV19; D call uncertain. The CDR3 loop spans 16 amino acids. Germline V CDR1 and CDR2: LNHDA, SQIVND (reference sequence). Trimming removed 0 bases from V and 7 bases from J, with 16 bases in between. In DNA form, the CDR3 reads TGTGCCAGTAGTATAGATGGGAACGGCTTGGTGCAGCCCCAGCATTTT. This encodes CASSIDGNGLVQPQHF.

The V and J genes are TRBV6-1 and TRBJ1-2; tentative D call: TRBD1 (6 bases). The CDR3 is 15 residues long. Germline-derived CDR1 and CDR2 are MNHNS and SASEGT. The ends were cut back, 11 bases at V and 1 base at J, with 20 bases in the middle. The CDR3 DNA reads as TGTGCCGCAATGGGGATAGGACAGATTAACTATGGCTACACCTTC. As protein: CAAMGIGQINYGYTF.

The gene calls are TRBV6-5 and TRBJ1-1, with 7 bases fitting TRBD1. The germline V gene encodes CDR1 MNHEY and CDR2 SVGAGI. The CDR3 is 14 amino acids. V shed 6 bases, J shed 0 bases, and the junction held 4 bases outside the gene matches. The chain's CDR3 is CASSPGQLNTEAFF. DNA for the CDR3: TGTGCCAGCAGCCCGGGACAGCTGAACACTGAAGCTTTCTTT.

J is TRBJ1-1 and V is TRBV23-1; D unclear. TRBV23-1 is identified as an open reading frame with a role that is uncertain. V was trimmed by 10 bases and J by 3 bases, leaving 15 bases between them. The CDR3 contains 13 residues. CDR3 protein: CATPWGRDTEAFF. The DNA for the CDR3 is TGCGCCACCCCCTGGGGTAGGGACACTGAAGCTTTCTTT.

The CDR3 DNA follows: TGCGCCAGCAGCTATGCCGACCAAGCTTATGGCTACACCTTC. This gives the protein CASSYADQAYGYTF. This chain joins TRBV5-1 and TRBJ1-2; D not resolved. CDR1 is SGHRS, CDR2 YFSETQ, per germline. CDR3 length equals 14 residues. V lost 3 bases and J lost 5, with 14 bases in between. The full variable domain, with the rest looked up from reference TRBV5-1 and TRBJ1-2, is KAGVTQTPRYLIKTRGQQVTLSCSPISGHRSVSWYQQTPGQGLQFLFEYFSETQRNKGNFPGRFSGRQFSNSRSEMNVSTLELGDSALYLCASSYADQAYGYTFGSGTRLTVV.

The V gene is TRBV5-1, the J gene TRBJ1-6, with TRBD1 matching 8 bases. The CDR3 is made up of 18 amino acids. Germline-derived CDR1 and CDR2 are SGHRS and YFSETQ. The junction had 16 bases not matched to a gene; V was cut back by 4 bases and J by 7 bases. CDR3 bases: TGCGCCAGCAGCCCCTCGGGCAGGGGGCAGGCTGGGAATTCACCCCTCCACTTT. Translation gives CASSPSGRGQAGNSPLHF.

The rearrangement uses TRBV5-6 and TRBJ2-2, with D unclear. CDR3 length: 14 residues. Germline V gene data show CDR1 as SGHDT and CDR2 as YYEEEE. V was trimmed by 2 bases and J by 4 bases, leaving 9 bases between them. Here the CDR3 reads CASSFKLVTGELFF. The CDR3 DNA follows: TGTGCCAGCAGCTTCAAATTGGTCACCGGGGAGCTGTTTTTT.

J is TRBJ2-2 and V is TRBV11-2; 8 nucleotides agree with TRBD1. The CDR3 is 15 residues long. V was pared by 1 base and J by 6 bases, with 4 bases of the junction left unmatched. Germline loops: CDR1 SGHAT, CDR2 FQNNGV. The CDR3 bases are TGTGCCAGCAGCTTAGTAGCAGGGGGCCCCGGGGAGCTGTTTTTT. Its protein is CASSLVAGGPGELFF.

This rearrangement joins TRBV4-1 to TRBJ2-7; TRBD1 matches 11 bases. Per germline, CDR1 MGHRA and CDR2 YSYEKL. After removal of 0 bases from V and 4 bases from J, the junction contained 5 bases not matched to a gene. The CDR3 loop spans 16 amino acids. For the CDR3, the DNA is TGCGCCAGCAGCCAAGATCGGACAGGGGGCCGTTACGAGCAGTACTTC. This sequence encodes CASSQDRTGGRYEQYF.

CDR3 region: CASSDPGDNGYTF. As DNA, the CDR3 is TGCGCCAGCAGTGATCCAGGGGACAATGGCTACACCTTC. The chain has TRBV10-2 and TRBJ1-2; TRBD1 is a possible D gene (6 bases). Trimming took 3 bases from V and 6 from J, leaving 11 bases between them. Germline-derived CDR1 and CDR2 are WSHSY and SAAADI. This CDR3 is 13 amino acids long.

The chain combines TRBV6-1 with TRBJ1-2; TRBD1 might be the D (5 bases). The germline V and J ends were trimmed by 6 bases and 4 bases, with 15 bases remaining between them. The CDR3 covers 14 residues. CDR1 and CDR2 (germline): MNHNS, SASEGT. CDR3 region: CASRNHRGVYGYTF. CDR3 DNA: TGTGCCAGCAGAAACCACCGGGGGGTCTATGGCTACACCTTC.

The chain links TRBV5-1 to TRBJ1-2; D possibly corresponds to TRBD1 (5 bases). V was clipped by 3 bases and J by 6 bases, with 12 bases between them. Germline lookup yields CDR1 SGHRS and CDR2 YFSETQ. The CDR3 sequence is 13 residues long. CDR3 loop: CASSWRGTDGYTF. The DNA for the CDR3 is TGCGCCAGCAGCTGGCGGGGGACGGATGGCTACACCTTC.

This chain links TRBV19 with TRBJ2-1, with 7 bases that match TRBD2. V lost 3 bases and J lost 4; bases outside the gene matches: 6. Germline CDR1 reads LNHDA; CDR2 reads SQIVND (reference sequence). The length of the CDR3 is 15 residues. The CDR3 here is CASSIGSGPYNEQFF. CDR3 sequence (DNA): TGTGCCAGTAGTATTGGTAGCGGGCCTTACAATGAGCAGTTCTTC. Complete variable domain (other parts from reference TRBV19 and TRBJ2-1): DGGITQSPKYLFRKEGQNVTLSCEQNLNHDAMYWYRQDPGQGLRLIYYSQIVNDFQKGDIAEGYSVSREKKESFPLTVTSAQKNPTAFYLCASSIGSGPYNEQFFGPGTRLTVL.

The genes are TRBV6-6 and TRBJ2-4, with a tentative D call TRBD1 (6 bases). The V gene's germline CDR1 is MNHNY and CDR2 SVGAGI (reference sequence). Trimming stripped 6 bases from V and 0 bases from J, with 15 bases between. The CDR3 has 16 amino acids. The CDR3 DNA is TGTGCCAGCAGAAATAGCAGGGGTCTAGCCAAAAACATTCAGTACTTC. This encodes CASRNSRGLAKNIQYF.

DNA for the CDR3: TGTGCCAGCAGCTCGAGGAAAGCCCTGGGCAATCAGCCCCAGCATTTT. This codes for CASSSRKALGNQPQHF. This sequence joins TRBV5-6 and TRBJ1-5; D is uncertain. V shed 3 bases and J shed 2 bases, with 15 bases lying between them. CDR1 is SGHDT and CDR2 is YYEEEE in the germline V gene. This CDR3 contains 16 residues. Together with reference TRBV5-6 and TRBJ1-5, the CDR3 gives the full variable domain: DAGVTQSPTHLIKTRGQQVTLRCSPKSGHDTVSWYQQALGQGPQFIFQYYEEEERQRGNFPDRFSGHQFPNYSSELNVNALLLGDSALYLCASSSRKALGNQPQHFGDGTRLSIL.

This sequence joins TRBV6-5 and TRBJ1-5; D gene ambiguous. The length of the CDR3 is 14 residues. The V end was cut by 4 bases, the J end by 1 base, with 8 bases between. Germline-derived CDR1 and CDR2 are MNHEY and SVGAGI. The CDR3 DNA sequence: TGTGCCAGCAGTTCCGGAGGAAGCAATCAGCCCCAGCATTTT. Its translation is CASSSGGSNQPQHF.

The CDR3 DNA sequence: TGTGCCAGCAGTTACGTGGGGTCGAACACTGAAGCTTTCTTT. It codes for CASSYVGSNTEAFF. This rearrangement joins TRBV6-5 to TRBJ1-1; D remains unclear. Germline V lookup: CDR1 MNHEY, CDR2 SVGAGI. The CDR3 length is 14 residues. Trimming left V 2 bases short and J 1 base short, with 8 bases between.

The genes are TRBV19 and TRBJ2-7; 10 positions agree with TRBD1. This CDR3 comprises 14 residues. Unmatched junction bases numbered 4, after V lost 5 bases and J lost 3 bases. The germline V gene encodes CDR1 LNHDA and CDR2 SQIVND (reference sequence). This chain's CDR3 is CASSRDRGSYEQYF. In DNA, the CDR3 is TGTGCCAGTAGTCGGGACAGGGGCAGCTACGAGCAGTACTTC.

The chain recombines TRBV29-1 with TRBJ1-2; 10 bases match TRBD1. J lost 6 bases, V lost 7 bases, and 2 bases had no gene match. The CDR3 extends over 11 amino acids. Per the germline V gene, CDR1 is SQVTM and CDR2 is ANQGSEA. CDR3 DNA sequence: TGCAGCGCCGGGACAGGGGATGGCTACACCTTC. It translates to CSAGTGDGYTF.

For this clone: No conserved phenylalanine or tryptophan ends this CDR3, so it is likely a read error. V is TRBV5-1 and J is TRBJ2-7; the match to TRBD1 covers 11 bases. The germline CDR1 and CDR2 sequences are SGHRS and YFSETQ. The CDR3 spans 14 residues. V dropped 3 bases and J dropped 7; count of bases not matched to a gene: 6. CDR3 bases: TGCGCCAGCAGCTCGCGGACAGGGGGCCCTGAGCAGTACCTC. Its protein is CASSSRTGGPEQYL.

The chain carries TRBV7-2 and TRBJ1-6; the match to TRBD1 covers 7 bases. This CDR3 comprises 14 residues. V lost 5 bases and J lost 6; bases outside the gene matches: 4. Germline V CDR1 and CDR2: SGHTA, FQGNSA. The CDR3 region is CASSATGVNSPLHF. CDR3 nucleotides: TGTGCCAGCAGCGCTACAGGGGTTAATTCACCCCTCCACTTT.

V is TRBV29-1 and J is TRBJ1-2; 8 bases are shared with TRBD1. V dropped 6 bases and J dropped 6; count of bases not matched to a gene: 9. The CDR3 has 13 residues. CDR1 and CDR2 (germline): SQVTM, ANQGSEA. As DNA, the CDR3 is TGCAGCGTCGCATGGCAGGGGGCTGATGGCTACACCTTC. This translates into CSVAWQGADGYTF.

V is TRBV7-9 and J is TRBJ1-2; no clear D gene. CDR3 size: 13 residues. The V end was cut by 3 bases, the J end by 0 bases, with 5 bases between. CDR1 and CDR2 from the germline V gene are SEHNR and FQNEAQ (reference sequence). The CDR3 protein is CASSFQPNYGYTF. The CDR3 DNA reads as TGTGCCAGCAGCTTTCAACCTAACTATGGCTACACCTTC. The entire variable domain, with the rest obtained from reference TRBV7-9 and TRBJ1-2, is as follows: DTGVSQNPRHKITKRGQNVTFRCDPISEHNRLYWYRQTLGQGPEFLTYFQNEAQLEKSRLLSDRFSAERPKGSFSTLEIQRTEQGDSAMYLCASSFQPNYGYTFGSGTRLTVV.

The rearrangement joins TRBV6-6 to TRBJ1-1, with D hard to call. The germline V gene encodes CDR1 MNHNY and CDR2 SVGAGI (reference sequence). Trimming took off 6 bases at V and 3 bases at J, with 8 bases between the two ends. The CDR3 sequence is 12 residues long. The CDR3 nucleotides read TGTGCCAGCAGGGGGATTGACACTGAAGCTTTCTTT. Amino acids: CASRGIDTEAFF.

This clone was detected only once. The chain couples TRBV7-8 to TRBJ1-2, with a tentative D call TRBD1 (5 bases). The CDR3 has 15 residues. The V and J ends lost 1 base and 2 bases respectively, with 11 bases between them. Germline V gives CDR1 SGHVS, CDR2 FQNEAQ. The CDR3 DNA reads TGTGCCAGCAGCTTAGACGAATGGGGGAACTATGGCTACACCTTC. It yields the protein CASSLDEWGNYGYTF.

This chain connects TRBV7-9 to TRBJ2-2, with D perhaps matching TRBD1 (6 bases). With 11 bases removed from V and 0 bases from J, the gap between germline ends came to 10 bases. This CDR3 region has 13 residues. Germline V gives CDR1 SEHNR, CDR2 FQNEAQ (reference sequence). CDR3 nucleotide sequence: TGTGCCTACCGGACAGCGAACACCGGGGAGCTGTTTTTT. Protein: CAYRTANTGELFF.

V usage is TRBV2 and J usage is TRBJ2-5, with 9 bases that match TRBD2. V shed 4 bases and J 5 bases; nucleotides not matched to a gene: 5. This CDR3 has 14 residues. From germline, CDR1 is SNHLY and CDR2 FYNNEI. CDR3 sequence reads: CASSGLAATETQYF. CDR3 nucleotides: TGTGCCAGCAGTGGACTAGCGGCGACGGAGACCCAGTACTTC.

This clone was detected only a few times. J is TRBJ1-2 and V is TRBV9, with D maybe TRBD1 (6 bases). V dropped 2 bases and J dropped 7 bases, with 18 bases sitting between them. Germline assignment: CDR1 SGDLS and CDR2 YYNGEE. The CDR3 contains 15 residues. CDR3 loop: CASSVAQGPDVGYTF. In nucleotides, the CDR3 is TGTGCCAGCAGCGTCGCACAGGGCCCGGATGTTGGCTACACCTTC.